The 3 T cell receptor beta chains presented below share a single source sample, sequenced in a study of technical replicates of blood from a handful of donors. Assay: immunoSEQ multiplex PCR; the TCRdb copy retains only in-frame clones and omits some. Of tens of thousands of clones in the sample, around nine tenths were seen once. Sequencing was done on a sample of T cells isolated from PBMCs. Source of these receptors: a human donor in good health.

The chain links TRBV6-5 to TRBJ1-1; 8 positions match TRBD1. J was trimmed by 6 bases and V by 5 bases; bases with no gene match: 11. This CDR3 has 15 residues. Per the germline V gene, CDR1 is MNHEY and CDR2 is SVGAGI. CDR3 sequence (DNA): TGTGCCAGCAGTCAACCGGGACAGGTTCTCTCTGAAGCTTTCTTT. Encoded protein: CASSQPGQVLSEAFF.

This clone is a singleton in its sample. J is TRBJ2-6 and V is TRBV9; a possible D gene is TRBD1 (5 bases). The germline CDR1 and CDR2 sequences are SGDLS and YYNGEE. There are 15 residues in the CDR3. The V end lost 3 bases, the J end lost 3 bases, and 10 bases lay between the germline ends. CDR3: CASSGRVFGANVLTF. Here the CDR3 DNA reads TGTGCCAGCAGCGGCAGGGTCTTTGGGGCCAACGTCCTGACTTTC. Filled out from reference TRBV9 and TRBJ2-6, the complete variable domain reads DSGVTQTPKHLITATGQRVTLRCSPRSGDLSVYWYQQSLDQGLQFLIQYYNGEERAKGNILERFSAQQFPDLHSELNLSSLELGDSALYFCASSGRVFGANVLTFGAGSRLTVL.

CDR3 coding DNA: TGTGCCAGCAGTTTTCGGGACATCTTCACAGATACGCAGTATTTT. Protein product: CASSFRDIFTDTQYF. V gene TRBV28 combines with J gene TRBJ2-3; possible D gene TRBD1, 6 bases. The CDR3 runs 15 residues. CDR1 MDHEN and CDR2 SYDVKM come from the germline V gene. The V end was cut by 3 bases, the J end by 2 bases, with 12 bases between.